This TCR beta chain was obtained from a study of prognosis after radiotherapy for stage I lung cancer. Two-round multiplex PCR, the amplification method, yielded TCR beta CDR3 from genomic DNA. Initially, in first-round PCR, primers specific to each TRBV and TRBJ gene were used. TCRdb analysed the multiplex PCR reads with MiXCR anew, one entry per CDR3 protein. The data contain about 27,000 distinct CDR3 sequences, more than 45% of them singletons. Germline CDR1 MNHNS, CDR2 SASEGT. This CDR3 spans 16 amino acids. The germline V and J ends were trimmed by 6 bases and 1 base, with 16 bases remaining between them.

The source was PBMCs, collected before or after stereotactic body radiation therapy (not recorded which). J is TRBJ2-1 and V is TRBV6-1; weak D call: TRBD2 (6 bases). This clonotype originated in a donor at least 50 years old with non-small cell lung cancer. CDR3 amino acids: CASRPTLEGSYNEQFF. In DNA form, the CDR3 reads TGTGCCAGCAGACCCACTTTGGAGGGGTCCTACAATGAGCAGTTCTTC.